This entry describes one T cell receptor beta chain. Its target is not known. This sample is part of a study of T cells in Graves' hyperthyroidism and ophthalmopathy. Findings of the study overall: Blood shared most expanded thyroid clonotypes above 0.001.

V lost 8 bases and J 8 bases, leaving 24 bases between the germline ends. CDR1 is SNHLY, CDR2 FYNNEI, per germline. This CDR3 is built from 15 residues. There were TCR beta CDR3 regions amplified from RNA transcripts. The study used the HTBI primer set for a first-round RT-PCR of the TCR CDR3. TCRdb recomputed calls from the multiplex PCR reads with MiXCR, one row per CDR3 protein. The profile covers roughly 500,000 distinct CDR3 sequences, with 40% to 55% appearing a single time and around a fifth taken by the ten largest. Sequenced sample: peripheral blood or thyroid tissue (not recorded which). The rearrangement joins TRBV2 to TRBJ1-2; no definite D call. The sequence was collected from an adult woman with Graves' disease, either hyperthyroidism or ophthalmopathy (not recorded which). CDR3 DNA: TGTGCCAGCTCACCCACCGAACGGAGTCGCGGGGGCTACACCTTC. Translating gives CASSPTERSRGGYTF. The full variable domain, its missing parts supplied by reference TRBV2 and TRBJ1-2, is EPEVTQTPSHQVTQMGQEVILRCVPISNHLYFYWYRQILGQKVEFLVSFYNNEISEKSEIFDDQFSVERPDGSNFTLKIRSTKLEDSAMYFCASSPTERSRGGYTFGSGTRLTVV.